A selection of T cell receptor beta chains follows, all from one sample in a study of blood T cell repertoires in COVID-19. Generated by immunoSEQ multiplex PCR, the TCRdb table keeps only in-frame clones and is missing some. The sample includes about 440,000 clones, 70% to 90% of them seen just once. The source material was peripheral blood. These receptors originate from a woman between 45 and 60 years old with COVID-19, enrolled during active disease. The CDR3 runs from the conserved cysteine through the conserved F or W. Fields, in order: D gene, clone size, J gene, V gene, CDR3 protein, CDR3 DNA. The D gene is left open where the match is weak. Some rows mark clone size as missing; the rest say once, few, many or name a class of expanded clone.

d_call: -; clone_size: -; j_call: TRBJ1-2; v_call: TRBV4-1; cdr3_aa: CASSHPNNYGYTF; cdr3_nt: TGCGCCAGCAGCCATCCAAATAACTATGGCTACACCTTC
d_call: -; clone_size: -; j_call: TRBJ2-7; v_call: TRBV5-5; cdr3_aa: CASSLAVISYEQYF; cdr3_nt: TGTGCCAGCAGCTTGGCGGTTATCTCCTACGAGCAGTACTTC
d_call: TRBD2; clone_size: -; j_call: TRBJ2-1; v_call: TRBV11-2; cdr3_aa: CASQRGANNEQFF; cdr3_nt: TGTGCCAGCCAGCGGGGGGCAAACAATGAGCAGTTCTTC
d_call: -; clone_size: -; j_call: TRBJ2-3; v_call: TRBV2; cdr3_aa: CASALRGGQQTSTDTQYF; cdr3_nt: TGTGCCAGCGCCCTTAGGGGCGGACAACAGACTAGCACAGATACGCAGTATTTT
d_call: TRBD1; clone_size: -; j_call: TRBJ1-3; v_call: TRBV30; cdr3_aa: CAWSVQGGIDF; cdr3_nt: TGTGCCTGGAGTGTACAGGGGGGAATCGATTTT
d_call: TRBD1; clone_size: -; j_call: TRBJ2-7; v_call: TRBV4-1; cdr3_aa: CASRSPTGRPSEQYF; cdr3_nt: TGCGCCAGCAGGAGTCCGACAGGGCGCCCCTCCGAGCAGTACTTC
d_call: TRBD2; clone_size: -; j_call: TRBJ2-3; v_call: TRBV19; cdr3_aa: CASSIGSGISDTQYF; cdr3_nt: TGTGCCAGTAGTATTGGAAGCGGGATCTCAGATACGCAGTATTTT
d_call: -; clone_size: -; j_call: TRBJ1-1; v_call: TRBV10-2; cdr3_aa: CASSEPLMTGVEAFF; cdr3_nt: TGCGCCAGCAGTGAGCCTCTGATGACGGGGGTTGAAGCTTTCTTT
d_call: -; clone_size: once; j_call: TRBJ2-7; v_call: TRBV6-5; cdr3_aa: CASSSSTGLYEQYF; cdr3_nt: -
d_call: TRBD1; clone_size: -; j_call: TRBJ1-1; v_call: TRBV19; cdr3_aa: CASSKQGASTEAFF; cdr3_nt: TGTGCCAGTAGTAAACAGGGGGCTAGCACTGAAGCTTTCTTT
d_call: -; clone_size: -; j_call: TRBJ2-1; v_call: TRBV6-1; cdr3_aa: CASSEAQYPLGSEQFF; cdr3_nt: TGTGCCAGCAGTGAAGCGCAATACCCGTTGGGCAGTGAGCAGTTCTTC
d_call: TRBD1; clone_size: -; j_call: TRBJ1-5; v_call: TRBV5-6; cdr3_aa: CASSLTGPGQPQHF; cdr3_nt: TGTGCCAGCAGTTTGACAGGGCCTGGGCAGCCCCAGCATTTT
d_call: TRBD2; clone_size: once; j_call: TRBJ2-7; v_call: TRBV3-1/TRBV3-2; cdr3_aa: CASSQEFAGGSQGEQYF; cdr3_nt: TGTGCCAGCAGCCAAGAGTTCGCGGGGGGATCCCAGGGTGAGCAGTACTTC
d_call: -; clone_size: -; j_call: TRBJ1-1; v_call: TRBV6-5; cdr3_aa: CASSSPGDTEAFF; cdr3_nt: TGTGCCAGCAGTTCCCCGGGGGACACTGAAGCTTTCTTT
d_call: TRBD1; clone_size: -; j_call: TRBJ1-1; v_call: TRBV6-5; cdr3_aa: CASSFDRGRAFF; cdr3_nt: TGTGCCAGCAGCTTCGACAGGGGACGCGCTTTCTTT
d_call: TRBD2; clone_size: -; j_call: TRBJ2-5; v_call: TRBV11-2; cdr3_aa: CASSLGASGGETQYF; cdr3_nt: TGTGCCAGCAGCTTGGGTGCTAGCGGGGGGGAGACCCAGTACTTC
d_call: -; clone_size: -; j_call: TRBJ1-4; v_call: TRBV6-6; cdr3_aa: CASSYRGGNEKLFF; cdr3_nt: TGTGCCAGCAGTTACAGGGGAGGAAATGAAAAACTGTTTTTT
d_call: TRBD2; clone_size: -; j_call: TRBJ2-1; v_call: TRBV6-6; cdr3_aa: CASSPLSGGAERSYNEQFF; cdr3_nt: TGTGCCAGCAGTCCTTTAAGCGGGGGGGCCGAAAGGTCCTACAATGAGCAGTTCTTC
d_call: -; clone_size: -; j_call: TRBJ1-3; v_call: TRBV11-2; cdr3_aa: CASSLVAGTSSGNTIYF; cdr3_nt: TGTGCCAGCAGCTTAGTGGCAGGTACGAGCTCTGGAAACACCATATATTTT
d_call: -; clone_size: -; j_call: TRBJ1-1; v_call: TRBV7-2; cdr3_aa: CASSLHSMNTEAFF; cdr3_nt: TGTGCCAGCAGCTTACACAGCATGAACACTGAAGCTTTCTTT
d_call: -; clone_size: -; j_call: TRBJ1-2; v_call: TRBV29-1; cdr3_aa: CSAGGQGYGYTF; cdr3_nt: TGCAGCGCCGGGGGGCAGGGATATGGCTACACCTTC
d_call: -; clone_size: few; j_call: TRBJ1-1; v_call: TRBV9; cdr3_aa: CASSVAPGNTEAFF; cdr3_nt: TGTGCCAGCAGCGTAGCACCCGGGAACACTGAAGCTTTCTTT
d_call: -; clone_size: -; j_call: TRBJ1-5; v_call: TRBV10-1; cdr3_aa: CASSDTGMPQHF; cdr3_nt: TGCGCCAGCAGTGATACCGGGATGCCCCAGCATTTT
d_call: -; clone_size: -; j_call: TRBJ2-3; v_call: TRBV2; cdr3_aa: CASRKELGTDTQYF; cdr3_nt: TGTGCCAGCAGAAAAGAACTTGGCACAGATACGCAGTATTTT
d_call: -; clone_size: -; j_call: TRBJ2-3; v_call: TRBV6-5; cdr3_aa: CASRGFSEIDTQYF; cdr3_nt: TGTGCCAGCAGGGGGTTTAGCGAAATAGATACGCAGTATTTT
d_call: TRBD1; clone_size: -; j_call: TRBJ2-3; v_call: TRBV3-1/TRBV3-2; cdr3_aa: CASRGTVTDTQYF; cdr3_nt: TGTGCCAGCAGAGGGACAGTCACAGATACGCAGTATTTT
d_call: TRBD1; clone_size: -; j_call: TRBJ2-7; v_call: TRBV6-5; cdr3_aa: CASRFLQDRPEQYF; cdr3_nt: TGTGCCAGCAGATTTCTCCAGGACAGGCCCGAGCAGTACTTC
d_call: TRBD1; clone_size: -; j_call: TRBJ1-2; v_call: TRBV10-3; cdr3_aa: CAISDRGQGDGYTF; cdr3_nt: TGTGCCATCAGTGATAGGGGACAGGGAGATGGCTACACCTTC
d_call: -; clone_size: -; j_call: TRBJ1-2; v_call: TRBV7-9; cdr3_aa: CASSFEGWARNYGYTF; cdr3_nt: TGTGCCAGCAGCTTCGAGGGATGGGCCCGCAACTATGGCTACACCTTC
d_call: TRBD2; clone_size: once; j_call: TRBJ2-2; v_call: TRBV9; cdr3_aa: CASSPRKFPGGGGAGELFF; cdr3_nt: TGTGCCAGCAGCCCACGTAAATTCCCGGGAGGCGGGGGGGCCGGGGAGCTGTTTTTT
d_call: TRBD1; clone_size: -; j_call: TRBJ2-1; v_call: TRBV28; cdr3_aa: CASTSGQLYNEQFF; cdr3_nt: TGTGCCAGCACATCGGGACAGCTTTACAATGAGCAGTTCTTC
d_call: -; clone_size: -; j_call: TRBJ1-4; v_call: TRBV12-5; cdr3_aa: CASGSPRLGLDEKLFF; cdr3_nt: TGTGCTAGTGGTTCCCCCAGGTTAGGCCTGGATGAAAAACTGTTTTTT
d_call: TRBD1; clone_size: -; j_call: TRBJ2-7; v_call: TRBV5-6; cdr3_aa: CASSFGQALREQYF; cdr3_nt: TGTGCCAGCAGCTTCGGACAGGCCCTTAGGGAGCAGTACTTC
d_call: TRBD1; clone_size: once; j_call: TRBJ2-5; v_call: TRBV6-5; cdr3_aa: CASRGAHRGLETQYF; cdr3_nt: TGTGCCAGCCGAGGGGCCCACAGGGGGCTAGAGACCCAGTACTTC
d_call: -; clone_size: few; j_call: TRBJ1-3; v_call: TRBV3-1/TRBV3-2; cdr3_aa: CASRPAGVAGNTIYF; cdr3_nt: TGTGCCAGCAGGCCCGCAGGGGTAGCTGGAAACACCATATATTTT
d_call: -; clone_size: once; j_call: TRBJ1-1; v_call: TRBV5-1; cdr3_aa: CASSLDRAEGTEAFF; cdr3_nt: TGCGCCAGCAGCTTAGACAGAGCGGAGGGCACTGAAGCTTTCTTT
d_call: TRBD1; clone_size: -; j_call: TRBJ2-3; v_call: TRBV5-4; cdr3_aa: CASRLDRAADTQYF; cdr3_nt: TGTGCCAGCAGACTCGACAGGGCGGCAGATACGCAGTATTTT
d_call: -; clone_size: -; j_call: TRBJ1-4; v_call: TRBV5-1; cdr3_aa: CASSSEGLGEKLFF; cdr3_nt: TGCGCCAGCAGCTCGGAGGGCCTGGGGGAAAAACTGTTTTTT
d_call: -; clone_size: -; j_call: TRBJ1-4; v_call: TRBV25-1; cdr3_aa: CASSEYGAMSEKLFF; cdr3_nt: TGTGCCAGCAGTGAATATGGGGCCATGAGTGAAAAACTGTTTTTT
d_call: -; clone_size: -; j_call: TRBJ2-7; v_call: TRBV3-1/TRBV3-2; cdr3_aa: CASSQMWDTNYEQYF; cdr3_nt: TGTGCCAGCAGCCAAATGTGGGACACGAACTACGAGCAGTACTTC
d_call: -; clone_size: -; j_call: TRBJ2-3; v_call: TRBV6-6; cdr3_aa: CASSSGGRGDTQYF; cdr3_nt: TGTGCCAGCAGCTCCGGGGGGCGTGGAGATACGCAGTATTTT
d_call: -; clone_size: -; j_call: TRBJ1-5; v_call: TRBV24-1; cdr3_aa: CATSDTSTNQPQHF; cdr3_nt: TGTGCCACCAGTGATACTAGCACCAATCAGCCCCAGCATTTT
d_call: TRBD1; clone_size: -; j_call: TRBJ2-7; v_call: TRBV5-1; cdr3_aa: CASSLMTGPYEQYF; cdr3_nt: TGCGCCAGCAGCTTGATGACAGGGCCCTACGAGCAGTACTTC
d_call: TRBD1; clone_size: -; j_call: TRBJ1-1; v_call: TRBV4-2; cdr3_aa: CASSQDPGTANTEAFF; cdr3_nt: TGTGCCAGCAGCCAAGATCCTGGGACAGCCAACACTGAAGCTTTCTTT
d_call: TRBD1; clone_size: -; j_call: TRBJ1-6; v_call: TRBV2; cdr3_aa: CASSLTGQGSSPLHF; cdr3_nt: TGTGCCAGCAGTTTAACGGGACAGGGAAGTTCACCCCTCCACTTT
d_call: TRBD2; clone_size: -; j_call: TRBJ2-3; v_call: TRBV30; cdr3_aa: CAWSDEKSGGTDTQYF; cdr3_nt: TGTGCCTGGAGTGACGAGAAAAGCGGGGGAACAGATACGCAGTATTTT
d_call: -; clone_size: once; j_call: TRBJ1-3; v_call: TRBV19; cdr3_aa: CASSIGGSGNTIYF; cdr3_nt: TGTGCCAGTAGTATCGGCGGCTCTGGAAACACCATATATTTT
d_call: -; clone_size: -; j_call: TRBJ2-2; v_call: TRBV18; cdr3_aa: CASSPQASVTGELFF; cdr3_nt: TGTGCCAGCTCACCACAGGCGAGCGTCACCGGGGAGCTGTTTTTT
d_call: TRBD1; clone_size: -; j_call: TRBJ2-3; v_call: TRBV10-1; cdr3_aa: CASSESPDRSIMDTQYF; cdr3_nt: TGCGCCAGCAGTGAGTCGCCGGACAGGTCGATAATGGATACGCAGTATTTT
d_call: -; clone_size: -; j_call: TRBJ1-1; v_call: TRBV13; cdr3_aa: CASSPTDSLNTEAFF; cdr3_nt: TGTGCCAGCAGCCCGACGGACAGTCTGAACACTGAAGCTTTCTTT
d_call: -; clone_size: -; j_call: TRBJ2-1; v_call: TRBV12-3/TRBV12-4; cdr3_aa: CASQGREQFF; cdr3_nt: TGTGCCAGCCAGGGTCGAGAGCAGTTCTTC
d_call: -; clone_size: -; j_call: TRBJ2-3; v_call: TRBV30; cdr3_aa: CAWSTARIRGWDTQYF; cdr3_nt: TGTGCCTGGAGTACCGCTAGAATCAGGGGATGGGATACGCAGTATTTT